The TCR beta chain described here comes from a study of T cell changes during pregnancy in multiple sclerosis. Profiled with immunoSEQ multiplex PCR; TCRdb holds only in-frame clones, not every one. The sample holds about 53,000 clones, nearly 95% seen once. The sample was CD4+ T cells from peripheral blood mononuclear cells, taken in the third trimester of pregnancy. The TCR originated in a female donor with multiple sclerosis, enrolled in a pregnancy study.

As DNA, the CDR3 is TGTGCCAGCAGCTCTAGCGGGGCGGGGGATACGCAGTATTTT. It codes for CASSSSGAGDTQYF. V usage is TRBV7-6 and J usage is TRBJ2-3, with 9 bases aligning to TRBD2. With V trimmed by 4 bases and J by 6 bases, 5 bases remained unmatched. From germline, CDR1 is SGHVS and CDR2 FNYEAQ. This CDR3 comprises 14 residues.